This T cell receptor (beta chain) emerged from a study of CD8 T cells in ankylosing spondylitis. The germline V gene encodes CDR1 DFQATT and CDR2 SNEGSKA (reference sequence). The CDR3 is made up of 15 amino acids. Trimming pared 3 bases from V and 4 bases from J, leaving 16 bases between. TCRdb recomputed calls from the 5' RACE reads with MiXCR, one row per CDR3 protein. The sample shows over 95,000 distinct CDR3 sequences, about 8.3% of them seen only once. The source of this sequence is a male donor with ankylosing spondylitis or in good health (not recorded which). This chain links TRBV20-1 with TRBJ1-5, with D perhaps TRBD1 (5 bases). The sequencing sample was made of blood, either unsorted or a sorted T cell fraction (not recorded which). For the CDR3, the DNA is TGCAGTGCTAGGGAAGTGGGACGCGAGAATCAGCCCCAGCATTTT. Residues: CSAREVGRENQPQHF.